This entry lists 19 T cell receptor beta chains sequenced from one sample in a study of T cell repertoires in cytomegalovirus infection. TCRdb ran MiXCR on the reads and lists one entry per CDR3 protein. The sample holds roughly 700,000 distinct CDR3 sequences, around 32% seen once. Their specific antigens are unknown. The source was cultured PBMCs, collected from culture after CMV antigen stimulation. These receptors all come from a human donor in good health (CMV status not recorded). Some clones in this sample may be carry-over from other donors' samples.

The count of this clonotype is one. This sequence joins TRBV27 and TRBJ2-7; D is unclear. The germline V gene encodes CDR1 MNHEY and CDR2 SMNVEV (reference sequence). Trimming removed 0 bases at V and 3 bases at J, with 9 bases between. The CDR3 loop spans 14 amino acids. The CDR3 region is CASSLSRTDYEQYF. The CDR3 region has the DNA TGTGCCAGCAGTTTATCGAGGACGGACTACGAGCAGTACTTC.

This clonotype was counted only a few times. V and J are TRBV6-2 or TRBV6-3 and TRBJ1-1; no reliable D call. The germline gives CDR1 MNHEY, CDR2 SVGEGT. The CDR3 contains 13 residues. V was trimmed by 5 bases and J by 3 bases, leaving 10 bases between them. Written as DNA, the CDR3 is TGTGCCAGCAGTCGACTGACCTACACTGAAGCTTTCTTT. It specifies CASSRLTYTEAFF.

The chain's CDR3 is CASSGQGETQYF. Here the CDR3 DNA reads TGTGCCAGCAGTGGACAGGGAGAGACCCAGTACTTC. The gene calls are TRBV7-9 and TRBJ2-5; 8 bases match TRBD1. The CDR3 has 12 amino acids. Unmatched junction bases numbered 1, after V lost 6 bases and J lost 4 bases. Looked up from germline, CDR1 is SEHNR and CDR2 is FQNEAQ (reference sequence).

This clonotype was picked up a small number of times. This chain links TRBV5-4 with TRBJ1-1, with TRBD1 identical over 9 bases. V gave up 0 bases and J gave up 0 bases; unmatched junction bases: 6. The CDR3 is 17 amino acids. Germline CDR1 and CDR2: SGHNT and YYREEE (reference sequence). The chain's CDR3 is CASSLGGTGRMNTEAFF. For the CDR3, the DNA is TGTGCCAGCAGCTTGGGGGGGACAGGGAGGATGAACACTGAAGCTTTCTTT.

This chain links TRBV11-2 with TRBJ1-2, with D possibly TRBD1 on 5 matching bases. The germline V gene encodes CDR1 SGHAT and CDR2 FQNNGV. V was clipped by 5 bases and J by 2 bases, with 9 bases between them. This CDR3 is built from 13 residues. CDR3 DNA: TGTGCCAGCAGCCCCCGGGACAACTATGGCTACACCTTC. Amino acid sequence: CASSPRDNYGYTF.

This clonotype was counted a few times. The rearrangement joins TRBV28 to TRBJ2-5; D is unresolved. CDR1 is MDHEN and CDR2 is SYDVKM in the germline V gene. The germline V and J ends were trimmed by 2 bases and 7 bases, with 14 bases remaining between them. This CDR3 has 14 residues. The CDR3, as DNA: TGTGCCAGCAGTTTAGCCCCCCCCTGGGGGACCCAGTACTTC. It codes for CASSLAPPWGTQYF.

The chain links TRBV25-1 to TRBJ1-3; possibly TRBD1 for D (5 bases). The germline V gene has CDR1 MGHDK and CDR2 SYGVNS. Trimming pared 2 bases from V and 2 bases from J, leaving 10 bases between. The CDR3 is 15 amino acids. The chain's CDR3 is CASSEIGGTGNTIYF. The CDR3 DNA follows: TGTGCCAGCAGTGAAATCGGGGGGACTGGAAACACCATATATTTT.

This clonotype was counted a few times. The gene calls are TRBV5-1 and TRBJ1-2; 8 nucleotides align to TRBD1. V was pared by 3 bases and J by 5 bases, with 9 bases of the junction left unmatched. Germline values: CDR1 SGHRS, CDR2 YFSETQ. This CDR3 is 15 amino acids long. The CDR3 sequence: CASSSGDRLLYGYTF. CDR3 DNA: TGCGCCAGCAGCTCCGGGGACAGGCTACTTTATGGCTACACCTTC. Full variable domain (rest looked up from reference TRBV5-1 and TRBJ1-2): KAGVTQTPRYLIKTRGQQVTLSCSPISGHRSVSWYQQTPGQGLQFLFEYFSETQRNKGNFPGRFSGRQFSNSRSEMNVSTLELGDSALYLCASSSGDRLLYGYTFGSGTRLTVV.

Only one count was recorded for this clonotype. The chain combines TRBV20-1 with TRBJ1-2; D gene uncertain. The CDR3 loop spans 12 amino acids. The germline CDR1 and CDR2 sequences are DFQATT and SNEGSKA (reference sequence). Trimming removed 0 bases from V and 1 base from J, with 3 bases in between. CDR3 amino acids: CSARDLNYGYTF. CDR3 in DNA: TGCAGTGCTAGAGATCTTAACTATGGCTACACCTTC.

V and J are TRBV19 and TRBJ1-3; D not resolved. This CDR3 region has 14 residues. V was cut by 4 bases and J by 1 base, with 8 bases left in between. Per the germline V gene, CDR1 is LNHDA and CDR2 is SQIVND (reference sequence). The DNA for the CDR3 is TGTGCCAGTAGTAGAAGGCGATCTGGAAACACCATATATTTT. It codes for CASSRRRSGNTIYF.

This clonotype was seen just once. The V and J genes are TRBV15 and TRBJ1-2; D remains unclear. Between the trimmed V and J ends, which lost 5 bases and 6 bases, there was a span of 19 bases. The CDR3 covers 15 residues. Per germline, CDR1 LNHNV and CDR2 YYDKDF (reference sequence). CDR3 in DNA: TGTGCCACCAGCCAGGAACTAACCCCGGTTGATGGCTACACCTTC. Its translation: CATSQELTPVDGYTF.

CDR3 bases: TGTGCCAGCAGCTTTCGAGATTCACCCCTCCACTTT. It translates to CASSFRDSPLHF. This rearrangement joins TRBV7-2 to TRBJ1-6, with D unclear. Germline V gene lookup returns CDR1 SGHTA and CDR2 FQGNSA. The length of the CDR3 is 12 residues. The V end was cut by 3 bases, the J end by 8 bases, with 5 bases between.

The sample holds a few counts of this clonotype. V gene TRBV6-1 combines with J gene TRBJ1-4; D perhaps matches TRBD1 (5 bases). CDR1 is MNHNS, CDR2 SASEGT, per germline. This CDR3 has 14 residues. Trimming shortened V by 6 bases and J by 0 bases, and 8 bases separated the two germline ends. CDR3 DNA sequence: TGTGCCAGCAGCGACAGTGCAACTAATGAAAAACTGTTTTTT. Translated, it gives CASSDSATNEKLFF.

In its sample, this clonotype was seen a few times. The V gene is TRBV5-6, the J gene TRBJ2-1; D gene unclear. Trimming pared 4 bases from V and 3 bases from J, leaving 14 bases between. CDR3 length: 15 residues. Germline loops: CDR1 SGHDT, CDR2 YYEEEE. The CDR3 region has the DNA TGTGCCAGCAGCCTTGCAGGCACCCGCTACAATGAGCAGTTCTTC. It translates to CASSLAGTRYNEQFF. Based on the CDR3 plus reference TRBV5-6 and TRBJ2-1, the full variable domain is DAGVTQSPTHLIKTRGQQVTLRCSPKSGHDTVSWYQQALGQGPQFIFQYYEEEERQRGNFPDRFSGHQFPNYSSELNVNALLLGDSALYLCASSLAGTRYNEQFFGPGTRLTVL.

The CDR3 coding sequence is TGCAGTGCCCCTGGGGGACTAGCGGGAGGGCGTTACAATGAGCAGTTCTTC. Encoded protein: CSAPGGLAGGRYNEQFF. The chain carries TRBV20-1 and TRBJ2-1; 16 nucleotides align to TRBD2. CDR3 length equals 17 residues. V lost 6 bases and J lost 4; bases outside the gene matches: 9. Germline V gene sequence: CDR1 DFQATT, CDR2 SNEGSKA (reference sequence).

The chain links TRBV2 to TRBJ1-1, with a weak D call TRBD1 (5 bases). The germline CDR1 and CDR2 sequences are SNHLY and FYNNEI. Trimming stripped 8 bases from V and 1 base from J, with 14 bases between. The CDR3 consists of 14 residues. The CDR3 region has the DNA TGTGCCAGCCGGATTAGGGGCTCGAACACTGAAGCTTTCTTT. Translated, it gives CASRIRGSNTEAFF.

This clonotype was detected ten times or more. The junction shows a germline mismatch at one end, possibly a read error. Here the CDR3 DNA reads TGTGCCAGCACCTTAGTCCGGACTAGCGGAAATGAGCAGTTCTTC. This translates into CASTLVRTSGNEQFF. The rearrangement links TRBV7-9 to TRBJ2-1; TRBD2 agrees at 10 bases. CDR1 is SEHNR and CDR2 is FQNEAQ in the germline V gene (reference sequence). The CDR3 runs to 15 residues.

The CDR3 loop is CASTRSYGYTF. CDR3 bases: TGTGCCAGTACAAGGAGCTATGGCTACACCTTC. The rearrangement links TRBV7-4 to TRBJ1-2; no firm D call. In germline, CDR1 is SGHVT, CDR2 SQSDAQ. CDR3 length equals 11 residues. The V end was cut by 9 bases, the J end by 4 bases, with 9 bases between.

The J gene is TRBJ2-3, the V gene TRBV6-5; the match to TRBD1 covers 8 bases. Unmatched junction bases numbered 6, after V lost 6 bases and J lost 13 bases. The germline CDR1 and CDR2 sequences are MNHEY and SVGAGI. The length of the CDR3 is 11 residues. CDR3: CASSEADREYF. DNA of the CDR3: TGTGCCAGCAGCGAGGCGGACAGGGAGTATTTT.